Listed here is a single T cell receptor (beta chain). These data are taken from a study of blood T cell repertoires in COVID-19. Study in general: Sample material is recorded as cDNA or gDNA derived from T cells, B-cell-depleted T cells, or PBMCs.

TCRdb's copy holds only in-frame clones and misses some; the assay was immunoSEQ multiplex PCR. Of fewer than 350,000 clones listed, approximately 92% were seen once; the top ten hold 6% to 7%. V gave up 8 bases and J gave up 0 bases; unmatched junction bases: 6. CDR1 is SGHRS, CDR2 YFSETQ, per germline. This CDR3 spans 14 amino acids. Seattle's cohort entered during active infection and was followed longitudinally. Sample: peripheral blood. The clonotype originates from a woman between 25 and 40 years old with COVID-19, enrolled during active disease. The chain couples TRBV5-1 to TRBJ2-3; 7 bases map to TRBD2. The CDR3 here is CASVAGVSTDTQYF. The CDR3 nucleotides read TGCGCCAGTGTAGCGGGCGTGAGCACAGATACGCAGTATTTT.